The 6 T cell receptor beta chains below all came from one sample that was sequenced in a study of early T cells in non-severe SARS-CoV-2 infection (dated by TCRdb to the early 2020s). Library creation used 5' RACE. These reads were obtained on a NextSeq 500. Using fastp trimming at Q25 and MiXCR clonotype assembly, TCRdb reanalyzed the public sequencing data and kept in-frame beta chains. CDR3 protein duplicates are merged, each entry listing the most common genes and DNA. This sample is represented by approximately 77,000 distinct CDR3 sequences; roughly 12% of them were singletons. The ten largest clonotypes hold 3.4% of the sample. Source material: whole blood. These receptors were obtained from an adult who was a healthcare worker with PCR-confirmed SARS-CoV-2 infection or an uninfected control (not recorded which).

This clonotype showed up many times. V and J are TRBV5-5 and TRBJ2-7; 7 positions match TRBD2. The ends lost 7 bases at V and 3 bases at J; junction bases unmatched: 10. CDR1 and CDR2 (germline): SGHKS, YYEKEE (reference sequence). This CDR3 comprises 14 residues. The CDR3 DNA reads TGTGCCAGCGTCGGGGTAGCGGGCAGCTACGAGCAGTACTTC. Amino acid sequence: CASVGVAGSYEQYF.

The CDR3 DNA reads TGTGCCAGCAGCCTGGAATGGTACTTC. Its protein product is CASSLEWYF. The chain has TRBV3-1 and TRBJ2-5; D is ambiguous. CDR1 is LGHDT and CDR2 is YNNKEL in the germline V gene (reference sequence). V shed 4 bases and J shed 13 bases, with 7 bases lying between them. The CDR3 consists of 9 residues.

This clonotype was seen a handful of times. This chain connects TRBV5-1 to TRBJ1-3; D ambiguous. The CDR3 has 14 amino acids. Germline V lookup: CDR1 SGHRS, CDR2 YFSETQ. Deletions cut 0 bases from V and 10 bases from J, with 14 bases between. The CDR3 reads CASSLGDLAGTIYF. Written as DNA, the CDR3 is TGCGCCAGCAGCTTGGGAGACCTGGCGGGTACCATATATTTT. Variable domain in full (rest from reference TRBV5-1 and TRBJ1-3): KAGVTQTPRYLIKTRGQQVTLSCSPISGHRSVSWYQQTPGQGLQFLFEYFSETQRNKGNFPGRFSGRQFSNSRSEMNVSTLELGDSALYLCASSLGDLAGTIYFGEGSWLTVV.

The chain carries TRBV20-1 and TRBJ2-1; D is uncertain. Germline loops: CDR1 DFQATT, CDR2 SNEGSKA (reference sequence). There are 11 residues in the CDR3. Trimming cost V 5 bases and J 6 bases, with 8 bases left between them. Here the CDR3 DNA reads TGCAGTGCTGGTCGTACCAATGAGCAGTTCTTC. Its protein is CSAGRTNEQFF.

The chain has TRBV5-1 and TRBJ2-3; no clear D gene. V was trimmed by 3 bases and J by 6 bases, leaving 8 bases between them. The CDR3 sequence is 12 residues long. CDR1 and CDR2 from the germline V gene are SGHRS and YFSETQ. CDR3 residues: CASSSAGDTQYF. Here the CDR3 DNA reads TGCGCCAGCAGCTCCGCCGGCGATACGCAGTATTTT. The full variable domain, completed using reference TRBV5-1 and TRBJ2-3, is KAGVTQTPRYLIKTRGQQVTLSCSPISGHRSVSWYQQTPGQGLQFLFEYFSETQRNKGNFPGRFSGRQFSNSRSEMNVSTLELGDSALYLCASSSAGDTQYFGPGTRLTVL.

J is TRBJ1-1 and V is TRBV11-2; D unclear. Looked up from germline, CDR1 is SGHAT and CDR2 is FQNNGV. V dropped 5 bases and J dropped 3 bases, with 19 bases sitting between them. The CDR3 is made up of 16 amino acids. The chain's CDR3 is CASSLRTLLSDTEAFF. In DNA, the CDR3 is TGTGCCAGCAGCCTAAGGACCCTCCTGAGCGACACTGAAGCTTTCTTT.